Listed below are T cell receptor beta chains from one sample, sequenced in a study of glioma-infiltrating T cells after dendritic cell vaccination. Method: immunoSEQ multiplex PCR; TCRdb's copy keeps in-frame clones and lacks some. In the table there are some 70,000 clones, approximately 81% of which are singletons. The sequencing used blood, collected before dendritic cell vaccination. The receptors shown here come from a human donor with glioblastoma. Both conserved end residues are part of each CDR3. The D gene is left open where the match is weak. Clone sizes are given selectively: once, few, many, or a class where the clone is expanded.

size	J	V	D	DNA	CDR3
-	TRBJ1-2	TRBV9	-	TGTGCCAGCAACCCCTCGGGGGGGTCTAGCTATGGCTACACCTTC	CASNPSGGSSYGYTF
-	TRBJ1-1	TRBV29-1	TRBD1	TGCAGCGTTAGGACAGGTTGGGACACTGAAGCTTTCTTT	CSVRTGWDTEAFF
-	TRBJ1-1	TRBV6-1	-	TGTGCCAGCCTAGCTCAGGGGTATAAGAACACTGAAGCTTTCTTT	CASLAQGYKNTEAFF
once	TRBJ1-1	TRBV6-6	-	TGTGCCAGCAACCCTCCAGGGGAGGGTTCTGAAGCTTTCTTT	CASNPPGEGSEAFF
-	TRBJ1-2	TRBV2	-	TGTGCCAGCAGTCAGACAGAAGGCTACACCTTC	CASSQTEGYTF
-	TRBJ1-1	TRBV14	TRBD1	TGTGCCAGCAGCCGACAGGGTGGGACTGAAGCTTTCTTT	CASSRQGGTEAFF
-	TRBJ1-1	TRBV11-2	-	TGTGCCAGCAGCTTAATACCCGGTGGAGCTTTCTTT	CASSLIPGGAFF
-	TRBJ1-5	TRBV5-6	-	TGTGCCAGCAGCAAATGGAGAGCAACGATACATCAGCCCCAGCATTTT	CASSKWRATIHQPQHF
few	TRBJ2-7	TRBV4-1	TRBD1	TGCGCCAGCAGCTCCCGGACAGGGGATACCTACGAGCAGTACTTC	CASSSRTGDTYEQYF
-	TRBJ1-5	TRBV15	-	TGTGCCACCAGCAGAGACAGGGCTAGCAATCAGCCCCAGCATTTT	CATSRDRASNQPQHF
-	TRBJ1-6	TRBV7-9	TRBD1	TGTGCCAGCAGCAGGGACAGCCCCTTCCAACCCCTCCACTTT	CASSRDSPFQPLHF
-	TRBJ1-2	TRBV19	TRBD1	TGTGCCAGTAGTATCAACAGGGGACGTAACTATGGCTACACCTTC	CASSINRGRNYGYTF
-	TRBJ2-3	TRBV9	TRBD1	TGTGCCAGCAGCCCTAGGGGACAGGCAGATACGCAGTATTTT	CASSPRGQADTQYF
-	TRBJ2-2	TRBV5-1	-	TGCGCCAGCAGCTTTTTACAGGTGAACACCGGGGAGCTGTTTTTT	CASSFLQVNTGELFF
once	TRBJ1-2	TRBV5-8	-	TGTGCCAGCAGCTTGTGGACAGTTCATCTCTACTTC	CASSLWTVHLYF
-	TRBJ1-1	TRBV29-1	-	TGCAGCGGAACAAGGAACACTGAAGCTTTCTTT	CSGTRNTEAFF
-	TRBJ2-5	TRBV19	TRBD2	TGTGCCAGTAGTATGGGGGGGCGGGGGGACCAAGAGACCCAGTACTTC	CASSMGGRGDQETQYF
-	TRBJ2-5	TRBV18	TRBD1	TGTGCCAGCTCACCAACGGCGGGGACAGGGCTTCAAGAGACCCAGTACTTC	CASSPTAGTGLQETQYF
once	TRBJ2-7	TRBV7-2	TRBD1	TGTGCCAGCAGCCCACGGGACAGATTCTACGAGCAGTACTTC	CASSPRDRFYEQYF
-	TRBJ1-1	TRBV2	-	TGTGCCAGCAGTGAACAGGGAATCACTGAAGCTTTCTTT	CASSEQGITEAFF
-	TRBJ1-5	TRBV18	TRBD1	TGTGCCAGCTCTCAGGGACAGGGTAATAGCAATCAGCCCCAGCATTTT	CASSQGQGNSNQPQHF
-	TRBJ2-7	TRBV7-8	-	TGTGCCAGCAGCTTAGGAGACTACGAGCAGTACTTC	CASSLGDYEQYF
-	TRBJ2-1	TRBV15	TRBD2	TGTGCCACCAGCAGAGGGGGACTAGCGTCCAATGAGCAGTTCTTC	CATSRGGLASNEQFF
-	TRBJ2-5	TRBV19	-	TGTGCCAGTGGGAGGAACGGAGAGACCCAGTACTTC	CASGRNGETQYF
-	TRBJ2-2	TRBV9	-	TGTGCCAGTAATCCGGGAACACCCGACCGGGAGCTGTTTTTT	CASNPGTPDRELFF
few	TRBJ1-2	TRBV5-6	TRBD1	TGTGCCAGCAGCCCCGGGACAGCTAACTATGGCTACACCTTC	CASSPGTANYGYTF
few	TRBJ1-4	TRBV4-1	-	TGCGCCAGCAGCCAAGGACGGGGGAATGAAAAACTGTTTTTT	CASSQGRGNEKLFF
-	TRBJ2-3	TRBV7-2	-	TGTGCCAGCAGCTTAGTGTCATTCGGGGCGCAGTATTTT	CASSLVSFGAQYF
-	TRBJ2-7	TRBV18	-	TGTGCCAGCTCACCTCGTGGACTGGCCTACGAGCAGTACTTC	CASSPRGLAYEQYF
-	TRBJ2-7	TRBV9	-	TGTGCCAGCAGCGTAGAAACAGGAAGCTACGAGCAGTACTTC	CASSVETGSYEQYF
-	TRBJ2-1	TRBV6-1	TRBD1	TGTGCCAGCAAGGGGGCACCTACCGTATTCAATGAGCAGTTCTTC	CASKGAPTVFNEQFF
few	TRBJ2-4	TRBV6-1	TRBD1	TGTGCCAGCAGTGCTAAGGGACAGTTTCAAAACATTCAGTACTTC	CASSAKGQFQNIQYF
-	TRBJ2-1	TRBV2	TRBD1	TGTGCCAGCAGTGTCATAACAGGGGGCCCGGAGCAGTTCTTC	CASSVITGGPEQFF
-	TRBJ2-3	TRBV7-9	-	TGTGCCAGCAGGGACCGGGACACTGGCACAGATACGCAGTATTTT	CASRDRDTGTDTQYF
-	TRBJ2-5	TRBV29-1	-	TGCAGCGTTGGTATGGCAGGGGCTGGGGAGACCCAGTACTTC	CSVGMAGAGETQYF
-	TRBJ1-2	TRBV11-1	TRBD1	TGTGCCAGCAGCTCACGACAGGGAGTGGGCTACACCTTC	CASSSRQGVGYTF
few	TRBJ1-5	TRBV6-1	-	TGTGCCAGCAGCCGACGGTCCCTAGCCCAGCCCCAGCATTTT	CASSRRSLAQPQHF
few	TRBJ1-4	TRBV9	-	TGTGCCAGCAGCCCCCACTGGGCAGGGGAGGAAAAACTGTTTTTT	CASSPHWAGEEKLFF
-	TRBJ1-1	TRBV4-1	TRBD1	TGCGCCAGCCGGATGGACAGGGAGAACACTGAAGCTTTCTTT	CASRMDRENTEAFF
-	TRBJ2-1	TRBV5-1	TRBD2	TGCGCCAGCAGCTTGGGCCTAGCGGGGAACTACAATGAGCAGTTCTTC	CASSLGLAGNYNEQFF
once	TRBJ2-3	TRBV4-1	TRBD2	TGCGCCAGCAGCCACATTCTGGGACTAGCGGGGGGCTTAACCACAGATACGCAGTATTTT	CASSHILGLAGGLTTDTQYF
-	TRBJ2-1	TRBV5-1	-	TGCGCCAGCAGCCTATTAAATGAGCAGTTCTTC	CASSLLNEQFF
-	TRBJ2-1	TRBV5-1	TRBD2	TGCGCCAGCAGCCCGACTAGCGGGGGGGCCTCATATGAGCAGTTCTTC	CASSPTSGGASYEQFF
-	TRBJ1-1	TRBV29-1	TRBD1	TGCAGCGTTGTTACAGGGGGCTGGACTGAAGCTTTCTTT	CSVVTGGWTEAFF
-	TRBJ2-7	TRBV6-1	TRBD2	TGTGCCAGCAGACTATCGACTAGCGGGGGCTACGAGCAGTACTTC	CASRLSTSGGYEQYF